Listed below are T cell receptor beta chains from one sample, sequenced in a study of regulatory T cells in long-lasting Graves disease. MiXCR, run by TCRdb on the multiplex PCR reads, gives a single entry per CDR3 protein. The sample has about 330,000 distinct CDR3 sequences; around 16% are singletons. Separately, the same data were catalogued under a study of T cells in Graves' hyperthyroidism and ophthalmopathy.

The starting material was peripheral blood mononuclear cells (PBMCs), obtained at new diagnosis, from a patient treated with antithyroid drugs. The receptor set was obtained from a woman younger than 35 with Graves disease. Each CDR3 is given with its conserved first and last residue. The D gene is left open where the match is weak. Size is stated for part of the rows, as once, few or many counts, or as a class when the clone is expanded.

V	J	D	size	DNA	CDR3
TRBV6-2/TRBV6-3	TRBJ2-5	.	few	TGTGCCAGCAGCACTCGGGACTTTGGGACCCAGTACTTC	CASSTRDFGTQYF
TRBV20-1	TRBJ2-1	TRBD2	.	TGCAGTGCCGGGGACGCCAAACCGGGACTACTCAATGAGCAGTTCTTC	CSAGDAKPGLLNEQFF
TRBV12-3/TRBV12-4	TRBJ2-5	TRBD1	many	TGTGCCAGCAGTAGTACGGACAGGGCAAAAGAGACCCAGTACTTC	CASSSTDRAKETQYF
TRBV7-9	TRBJ2-7	TRBD1	many	TGTGCCAGCAGCCCTGGGGACAGGGGGCTCTACGAGCAGTACTTC	CASSPGDRGLYEQYF
TRBV28	TRBJ1-2	.	.	TGTGCCAGCAGCTTATTGGGTGGAACCTATGGCTACACCTTC	CASSLLGGTYGYTF
TRBV20-1	TRBJ2-5	.	many	TGCAGTGCTCCGGAAACTGTGGGGCCAGAGACCCAGTACTTC	CSAPETVGPETQYF
TRBV20-1	TRBJ2-3	TRBD2	many	TGCAGTGCTAGGAGAGGACTAGCGGGACCTGTCACAGATACGCAGTATTTT	CSARRGLAGPVTDTQYF
TRBV20-1	TRBJ1-5	.	many	TGCAGTGCTAGAGTGGGTCGAGATCAGCCCCAGCATTTT	CSARVGRDQPQHF
TRBV5-1	TRBJ1-1	.	many	TGCGCCAGCACCCCACGAGGCCCCGGGGACACTGAAGCTTTCTTT	CASTPRGPGDTEAFF
TRBV6-1	TRBJ1-6	.	many	TGTGCCAGCAGTGAATGGGAGACAACCCACAGCACCCTCCACTTT	CASSEWETTHSTLHF